This T cell receptor beta chain emerged from a study of shared clonotypes between healthy human individuals. Study overall: The study used three CD4 naive, three CD4 memory, two CD8 naive and one CD8 memory plate per donor. Study-wide findings and caveats: It was anticipated that sequencing depth would influence how many clonotypes donors shared. It was the non-shared clonotypes that had lower generation probabilities than clonotypes shared by all four donors.

This table comes from immunoSEQ multiplex PCR, and its TCRdb copy is limited to in-frame clones, with some not included. Counted here are about 2.1 million clones, roughly 95% occurring once; the ten biggest clones make up roughly 1.7%. The CDR3 totals 15 residues. The J segment lost 2 bases and the V segment lost 2 bases, leaving 0 bases of the junction unmatched. Germline V CDR1 and CDR2: SGHTA, FQGNSA. Notes on this clone: Its antigen is not identified.

Naive CD8 cells lacked CD45RO, underwent positive selection for CCR7 and left out terminally differentiated effector memory CD45RA+ cells. The clonotype comes from a man between 18 and 35 years old in good health. Some clones in this sample may be carry-over from other donors' samples. Material for sequencing was naive CD8+ T cells from PBMCs. The chain links TRBV7-2 to TRBJ2-1; 10 bases are shared with TRBD2. The CDR3 reads CASSLSGRAYNEQFF. The CDR3 bases are TGTGCCAGCAGCTTAAGCGGGAGGGCCTACAATGAGCAGTTCTTC.